These 26 T cell receptor beta chains came from one sample sequenced in a study of cytomegalovirus exposure and HLA in healthy donors. This PCR relied on a set of 60 Vbeta primers and 13 Jbeta primers. Clones were sequenced by immunoSEQ multiplex PCR, and TCRdb holds only the in-frame ones, with some missing. The repertoire consists of about 140,000 clones, with around 68% occurring once and the leading ten covering under 11%. Sequenced input: PBMCs. The receptors shown here come from a man aged 25-45 years in good health and CMV-seropositive.

This clone was seen a single time. The rearrangement links TRBV25-1 to TRBJ1-1; weak D call: TRBD1 (5 bases). CDR1 is MGHDK and CDR2 is SYGVNS in the germline V gene. The CDR3 sequence is 12 residues long. Trimming took 5 bases from V and 5 from J, leaving 9 bases between them. The CDR3 spells CASSPQGTEAFF. The CDR3 DNA reads as TGTGCCAGCAGTCCCCAGGGTACTGAAGCTTTCTTT.

This clone has only a few counts. Other DNA sequences within the sample encode an identical CDR3. The rearrangement links TRBV7-9 to TRBJ2-2, with no clear D. The CDR3 contains 14 residues. Germline lookup yields CDR1 SEHNR and CDR2 FQNEAQ (reference sequence). Trimming took 0 bases from V and 2 from J, leaving 4 bases between them. CDR3 sequence reads: CASSLAPNTGELFF. The CDR3 DNA is TGTGCCAGCAGCTTAGCTCCTAACACCGGGGAGCTGTTTTTT.

The J gene is TRBJ1-1, the V gene TRBV7-9; D uncertain. The CDR3 has 14 amino acids. Deletions cut 3 bases from V and 3 bases from J, with 11 bases between. Germline loops: CDR1 SEHNR, CDR2 FQNEAQ (reference sequence). CDR3 in DNA: TGTGCCAGCAGCTTTCGGGAACCTCACACTGAAGCTTTCTTT. It yields the protein CASSFREPHTEAFF.

The rearrangement links TRBV6-4 to TRBJ2-2; weak D call: TRBD1 (7 bases). V lost 5 bases to trimming and J lost 5 bases, with 21 bases between them. Germline CDR1 MRHNA, CDR2 SNTAGT. This CDR3 region has 17 residues. The DNA for the CDR3 is TGTGCCAGCAGTCGGATCGGAGGGGGCGATGGGACCGGGGAGCTGTTTTTT. This codes for CASSRIGGGDGTGELFF.

The chain links TRBV5-4 to TRBJ1-2; D is perhaps TRBD1 (6 bases). The germline gives CDR1 SGHNT, CDR2 YYREEE (reference sequence). Trimming left V 4 bases short and J 0 bases short, with 10 bases between. This CDR3 is 14 amino acids long. CDR3 DNA sequence: TGTGCCAGCAGCCCGAGGACAGCTAACTATGGCTACACCTTC. Translation: CASSPRTANYGYTF.

The CDR3 loop reads CASTSILYNEQFF. DNA of the CDR3: TGTGCCAGCACATCAATCCTATACAATGAGCAGTTCTTC. The chain uses TRBV28 and TRBJ2-1; the D is unclear. CDR1 is MDHEN, CDR2 SYDVKM, per germline. The CDR3 sequence is 13 residues long. V was shortened by 7 bases and J by 4 bases, with 11 bases between the two germline ends.

The chain carries TRBV9 and TRBJ2-2; 7 positions match TRBD2. CDR1 is SGDLS and CDR2 is YYNGEE in the germline V gene. J gave up 6 bases and V 4 bases, and 18 bases lay outside the gene matches. The CDR3 runs to 18 residues. The CDR3 DNA sequence: TGTGCCAGCAGCACCCAAACGGGACTACCCCTTTCTGCCGGGGAGCTGTTTTTT. Translating it yields CASSTQTGLPLSAGELFF.

The chain is built from TRBV6-6 and TRBJ1-1; D is unresolved. The CDR3 loop spans 13 amino acids. Germline CDR1 MNHNY, CDR2 SVGAGI (reference sequence). The V end lost 5 bases, the J end lost 0 bases, and 7 bases lay between the germline ends. The CDR3 spells CASSPLMNTEAFF. As DNA, the CDR3 is TGTGCCAGCAGTCCTCTAATGAACACTGAAGCTTTCTTT.

This chain uses TRBV15 with TRBJ2-1, with TRBD2 matching over 9 bases. J lost 10 bases, V lost 3 bases, and 16 bases had no gene match. The germline V gene encodes CDR1 LNHNV and CDR2 YYDKDF (reference sequence). The CDR3 has 17 residues. The CDR3 loop reads CATSSPRFSGGILEQFF. The CDR3 nucleotides are TGTGCCACCAGCAGCCCGAGATTCAGCGGGGGGATTTTGGAGCAGTTCTTC.

The V gene is TRBV15, the J gene TRBJ2-2; possibly TRBD1 for D (5 bases). Trimming took 0 bases from V and 1 from J, leaving 6 bases between them. There are 15 residues in the CDR3. Per germline, CDR1 LNHNV and CDR2 YYDKDF (reference sequence). The CDR3 reads CATSRDQGNTGELFF. CDR3 nucleotides: TGTGCCACCAGCAGAGATCAGGGGAACACCGGGGAGCTGTTTTTT. The full variable domain, rest sourced from reference TRBV15 and TRBJ2-2, is DAMVIQNPRYQVTQFGKPVTLSCSQTLNHNVMYWYQQKSSQAPKLLFHYYDKDFNNEADTPDNFQSRRPNTSFCFLDIRSPGLGDTAMYLCATSRDQGNTGELFFGEGSRLTVL.

The gene calls are TRBV5-1 and TRBJ2-1, with 8 bases lining up with TRBD2. Germline loops: CDR1 SGHRS, CDR2 YFSETQ. V lost 4 bases and J lost 10; bases outside the gene matches: 10. The CDR3 sequence is 14 residues long. The CDR3 reads CASSVGLGIGEQFF. CDR3 coding DNA: TGCGCCAGCAGCGTGGGACTAGGGATTGGAGAGCAGTTCTTC.

The rearrangement uses TRBV28 and TRBJ2-5, with 8 bases matching TRBD1. Germline CDR1 and CDR2: MDHEN and SYDVKM. This CDR3 is built from 19 residues. J lost 4 bases, V lost 1 base, and 17 bases had no gene match. CDR3 in amino acids: CASSLSAPTGDDRTETQYF. CDR3 sequence (DNA): TGTGCCAGCAGTTTATCTGCGCCGACAGGGGACGACCGGACAGAGACCCAGTACTTC. Full variable domain (remainder filled in from reference TRBV28 and TRBJ2-5): DVKVTQSSRYLVKRTGEKVFLECVQDMDHENMFWYRQDPGLGLRLIYFSYDVKMKEKGDIPEGYSVSREKKERFSLILESASTNQTSMYLCASSLSAPTGDDRTETQYFGPGTRLLVL.

The genes are TRBV10-1 and TRBJ2-2; tentative D call: TRBD2 (6 bases). Germline V gives CDR1 WNHNN, CDR2 SYGVQD (reference sequence). The CDR3 has 14 residues. Trimming removed 0 bases at V and 8 bases at J, with 10 bases between. The CDR3 DNA follows: TGCGCCAGCAGTGAGTCTGGAGGGGTAGGGGAGCTGTTTTTT. This encodes CASSESGGVGELFF.

The rearrangement uses TRBV11-3 and TRBJ1-2; D is undetermined. Germline V CDR1 and CDR2: SGHNT, YENEEA. The CDR3 runs 15 residues. V shed 5 bases and J shed 2 bases, with 15 bases lying between them. The CDR3 DNA is TGTGCCAGCAGCGCCCGACAAGCCGAAAACTATGGCTACACCTTC. Its protein product is CASSARQAENYGYTF. The whole variable domain, remainder taken from reference TRBV11-3 and TRBJ1-2, is EAGVVQSPRYKIIEKKQPVAFWCNPISGHNTLYWYLQNLGQGPELLIRYENEEAVDDSQLPKDRFSAERLKGVDSTLKIQPAELGDSAVYLCASSARQAENYGYTFGSGTRLTVV.

V is TRBV5-4 and J is TRBJ2-2; the match to TRBD1 covers 8 bases. Germline V lookup: CDR1 SGHNT, CDR2 YYREEE (reference sequence). The J segment lost 5 bases and the V segment lost 5 bases, leaving 5 bases of the junction unmatched. The CDR3 consists of 14 residues. CDR3 residues: CASRDRGSTGELFF. The CDR3 DNA follows: TGTGCCAGCAGAGACAGGGGTTCGACCGGGGAGCTGTTTTTT.

The chain combines TRBV29-1 with TRBJ2-3; D perhaps matches TRBD1 (5 bases). CDR3 length equals 12 residues. Germline CDR1 is SQVTM and CDR2 is ANQGSEA. V was trimmed by 7 bases and J by 2 bases, leaving 10 bases between them. The CDR3 sequence: CSADITTDTQYF. CDR3 sequence (DNA): TGCAGCGCGGACATAACCACAGATACGCAGTATTTT.

The rearrangement joins TRBV28 to TRBJ1-4; 7 bases map to TRBD1. The CDR3 totals 16 residues. Germline assignment: CDR1 MDHEN and CDR2 SYDVKM. J lost 11 bases, V lost 4 bases, and 16 bases had no gene match. As DNA, the CDR3 is TGTGCCAGCAGTTCCTACAGGGAAGGGGGCGTTGAGAAACTGTTTTTT. This sequence encodes CASSSYREGGVEKLFF.

A few counts support this clone. V gene TRBV5-1 combines with J gene TRBJ2-1; 14 nucleotides line up with TRBD2. Germline CDR1 is SGHRS and CDR2 is YFSETQ. The ends lost 3 bases at V and 8 bases at J; junction bases unmatched: 1. This CDR3 is 14 amino acids long. The CDR3 DNA sequence: TGCGCCAGCAGCTCGGGACTAGCGGGAGATGAGCAGTTCTTC. It yields the protein CASSSGLAGDEQFF.

The J gene is TRBJ2-1, the V gene TRBV27; no reliable D call. CDR1 is MNHEY, CDR2 SMNVEV, per germline (reference sequence). There are 15 residues in the CDR3. V was trimmed by 6 bases and J by 0 bases, leaving 12 bases between them. Here the CDR3 reads CASSIWLGSYNEQFF. CDR3 nucleotides: TGTGCCAGCAGCATCTGGCTAGGCTCCTACAATGAGCAGTTCTTC.

The chain is built from TRBV4-2 and TRBJ2-5; D remains ambiguous. The J call is doubtful: the DNA matches TRBJ2-7 better. CDR3 length: 13 amino acids. Germline CDR1 reads LGHNA; CDR2 reads YNFKEQ. The CDR3 loop reads CASSRTLTYEQYF. The CDR3 nucleotides are TGTGCCAGCAGCCGCACCCTAACCTACGAGCAGTACTTC.

J is TRBJ2-3 and V is TRBV28; 16 bases are a match to TRBD2. There are 19 residues in the CDR3. V lost 4 bases and J lost 3; bases outside the gene matches: 10. The V gene's germline CDR1 is MDHEN and CDR2 SYDVKM. The DNA for the CDR3 is TGTGCCAGCAGTTCTCCGGGACTAGCGGGAGGGCCTAGTACAGATACGCAGTATTTT. Protein product: CASSSPGLAGGPSTDTQYF.

In this sample, this clone turned up a few times. The genes are TRBV28 and TRBJ1-1; D is uncertain. There are 15 residues in the CDR3. Germline assignment: CDR1 MDHEN and CDR2 SYDVKM. The V and J ends lost 6 bases and 0 bases respectively, with 14 bases between them. This CDR3 reads CASSPGGRVNTEAFF. CDR3 coding DNA: TGTGCCAGCAGCCCTGGTGGTCGGGTGAACACTGAAGCTTTCTTT.

The CDR3 loop is CASGTVNTEAFF. CDR3 in DNA: TGTGCCTCCGGGACAGTTAACACTGAAGCTTTCTTT. This chain connects TRBV27 to TRBJ1-1, with 7 bases fitting TRBD1. Trimming cost V 11 bases and J 2 bases; bases outside gene matches: 5. This CDR3 is built from 12 residues. Looked up from germline, CDR1 is MNHEY and CDR2 is SMNVEV (reference sequence).

This chain joins TRBV28 and TRBJ2-1; 7 bases align to TRBD2. Germline CDR1 reads MDHEN; CDR2 reads SYDVKM. The CDR3 runs 16 residues. V lost 5 bases and J lost 7; bases outside the gene matches: 14. The CDR3 region has the DNA TGTGCCAGCAGTCACCCCGGGAGGTGGATCGTAAATGAGCAGTTCTTC. Its protein is CASSHPGRWIVNEQFF.

This clone occurred once. V usage is TRBV28 and J usage is TRBJ2-7; D ambiguous. The CDR3 has 13 amino acids. Germline CDR1 is MDHEN and CDR2 is SYDVKM. With 3 bases removed from V and 3 bases from J, the gap between germline ends came to 9 bases. The CDR3 spells CASSLSPYYEQYF. CDR3 coding DNA: TGTGCCAGCAGTTTGAGCCCGTACTACGAGCAGTACTTC.

This chain connects TRBV19 to TRBJ2-2; a possible D gene is TRBD1 (5 bases). CDR1 LNHDA and CDR2 SQIVND come from the germline V gene (reference sequence). The germline V and J ends were trimmed by 7 bases and 6 bases, with 9 bases remaining between them. There are 12 residues in the CDR3. The CDR3 sequence is CASKTASGELFF. CDR3 DNA sequence: TGTGCCAGTAAGACAGCCTCCGGGGAGCTGTTTTTT.